These T cell receptor beta chains were read from a single sample in a study of cytomegalovirus exposure and HLA in healthy donors. Some clones are missing from TCRdb's copy, which holds only in-frame ones; the method was immunoSEQ multiplex PCR. This sample yields 100,000 to 150,000 clones, of which 75% to 90% are seen a single time; approximately 2% belongs to the top ten. Sequenced sample: PBMCs. The receptors come from a woman younger than 30 in good health and CMV-seronegative. The CDR3 runs from the conserved cysteine through the conserved F or W.

v_call cdr3_aa
TRBV5-1 CASSLGQGGTGELFF
TRBV7-3 CASSPRPGLNTEAFF
TRBV7-8 CASSLSIGTGGGYTF
TRBV11-1 CASSDRGRGWNEKLFF
TRBV28 CASSFRDRRTEAFF
TRBV4-1 CASSQLAGNTDTQYF
TRBV9 CASSVVGTPRETQYF
TRBV27 CASTGQGLNEQFF
TRBV18 CASSPGLQGPGNTIYF
TRBV5-1 CASSLEGAYEQYF